This T cell receptor beta chain emerged from a study of blood T cell repertoires in COVID-19. Study background: Samples of COVID-19 (acute and convalescent) were obtained from the United States, Italy and Spain. Sources were T cells, B-cell-depleted T cells, or PBMCs; the material itself was cDNA or gDNA.

Seattle-derived patients entered the study during active infection and were followed longitudinally. Germline loops: CDR1 SGHNT, CDR2 YYREEE (reference sequence). After removal of 5 bases from V and 6 bases from J, the junction contained 10 bases not matched to a gene. The CDR3 is 15 amino acids. Original methodology: Counts of nucleated cells, estimated from reference gene primer amplification, were obtained. The table came from immunoSEQ multiplex PCR; TCRdb's copy has only in-frame clones and leaves some out. V and J calls plus clone size are reproduced from that table; the DNA served to infer D and trimming. The data contain 150,000 to 200,000 clones, about 80% of them seen just once; the ten biggest clones take up 6.5% to 9%.

The sequence derives from a woman aged 40 to 50 with COVID-19, enrolled during active disease. The V call is TRBV5-4, the J call TRBJ1-1, with TRBD1 identical over 10 bases. Sequencing was performed on peripheral blood. The CDR3 DNA reads as TGTGCCAGCAGTTCAGACAGGGGGCTTATTTCTGAAGCTTTCTTT. As protein: CASSSDRGLISEAFF. Full variable domain (outside the CDR3, taken from reference TRBV5-4 and TRBJ1-1): ETGVTQSPTHLIKTRGQQVTLRCSSQSGHNTVSWYQQALGQGPQFIFQYYREEENGRGNFPPRFSGLQFPNYSSELNVNALELDDSALYLCASSSDRGLISEAFFGQGTRLTVV.